The source of this TCR beta chain is a study of molecular identifiers for immune sequencing clone quantification. This clonotype has ten or more counts. TCRdb reprocessed the PCR reads via MiXCR and lists one record per CDR3 protein. This table holds around 480,000 distinct CDR3 sequences, over 20% found once. The V end lost 6 bases, the J end lost 2 bases, and 11 bases lay between the germline ends. This CDR3 is 14 amino acids long. CDR1 is MDHEN and CDR2 is SYDVKM in the germline V gene. The TCR sequence derives from a human donor in good health. Some libraries in this study had Jurkat cell RNA spiked in. Sequencing was carried out using naive CD8+ T cells from blood, with Jurkat cell RNA spiked in. The subset was: FACS-sorted CD8+CD4-CCR7+CD45RA+ naive T cells. The chain joins TRBV28 to TRBJ1-5, with a tentative D call TRBD1 (6 bases). The CDR3 DNA sequence: TGTGCCAGCAGAATGGGGGCAGGCAATCAGCCCCAGCATTTT. It yields the protein CASRMGAGNQPQHF.